Below are 28 T cell receptor beta chains sequenced from a single sample in a study of cytomegalovirus exposure and HLA in healthy donors (dated by TCRdb to about 2017). Library generation was performed with the immunoSEQ multiplex PCR assay. The multiplex PCR relied on a mix of 60 forward primers for TCR Vbeta segments and 13 reverse primers for TCR Jbeta segments. What TCRdb holds here is the immuneACCESS table cut down to in-frame rearrangements. Part of the clones is not present; checked against another copy, under half of the missing clones reflect an unresolved V gene, and the others are unexplained. This sample holds 250,000 to 350,000 clones; more than 80% were observed only once. The ten largest make up about 4% of the sample. The sequenced sample consisted of PBMCs. Every receptor here comes from a man aged 40-49 years in good health and CMV-seropositive.

This sequence joins TRBV28 and TRBJ2-7, with 7 bases lining up with TRBD1. The V gene end was trimmed by 7 bases and the J gene end by 2 bases; junction bases not matched to a gene: 11. The CDR3 totals 15 residues. The germline CDR1 and CDR2 sequences are MDHEN and SYDVKM. CDR3 region: CASNLGAGGTYEQYF. As DNA, the CDR3 is TGTGCCAGCAACTTGGGGGCAGGGGGAACCTACGAGCAGTACTTC.

The V call is TRBV4-1, the J call TRBJ1-3, with D maybe TRBD1 (6 bases). Germline assignment: CDR1 MGHRA and CDR2 YSYEKL. Trimming left V 2 bases short and J 8 bases short, with 19 bases between. The length of the CDR3 is 16 residues. In DNA form, the CDR3 reads TGCGCCAGCAGCCAATACGCCGGGTACAAGGGGGACACCATATATTTT. Residues: CASSQYAGYKGDTIYF.

The V and J genes are TRBV19 and TRBJ1-5, with TRBD1 matching 10 bases. The ends lost 5 bases at V and 7 bases at J; junction bases unmatched: 11. The CDR3 has 16 residues. Germline V gene lookup returns CDR1 LNHDA and CDR2 SQIVND (reference sequence). The CDR3 sequence: CASSPRDRGRGQPQHF. CDR3 nucleotides: TGTGCCAGTAGTCCCCGGGACAGGGGTCGGGGACAGCCCCAGCATTTT.

The chain uses TRBV6-5 and TRBJ1-1; a possible D gene is TRBD1 (6 bases). CDR1 and CDR2 (germline): MNHEY, SVGAGI. The CDR3 contains 14 residues. V was clipped by 5 bases and J by 2 bases, with 12 bases between them. The CDR3 protein is CASSKGGVNTEAFF. The CDR3 DNA sequence: TGTGCCAGCAGTAAAGGGGGTGTTAACACTGAAGCTTTCTTT.

The sample holds one count of this clone. The V gene is TRBV2, the J gene TRBJ1-6, with 7 bases aligning to TRBD1. This CDR3 has 16 residues. CDR1 SNHLY and CDR2 FYNNEI come from the germline V gene. Trimming removed 6 bases from V and 0 bases from J; junction bases left unmatched: 5. CDR3 amino acids: CASRGTVFSYNSPLHF. CDR3 coding DNA: TGTGCCAGCAGGGGGACAGTCTTCTCCTATAATTCACCCCTCCACTTT.

This clone was picked up a small number of times. The V call is TRBV29-1, the J call TRBJ2-7; maybe TRBD1 (7 bases). There are 13 residues in the CDR3. Trimming cost V 2 bases and J 6 bases, with 14 bases left between them. Germline V gives CDR1 SQVTM, CDR2 ANQGSEA. The CDR3: CSVELQGGAEQYF. CDR3 sequence (DNA): TGCAGCGTTGAACTCCAGGGGGGAGCCGAGCAGTACTTC.

This clone has a single count. This chain connects TRBV11-2 to TRBJ1-2, with TRBD1 as a possible D gene (6 bases). Germline loops: CDR1 SGHAT, CDR2 FQNNGV. V lost 1 base to trimming and J lost 4 bases, with 7 bases between them. CDR3 length: 13 residues. The CDR3 loop is CASSLVGAYGYTF. Here the CDR3 DNA reads TGTGCCAGCAGCTTAGTGGGGGCCTATGGCTACACCTTC.

The genes are TRBV11-3 and TRBJ1-1; TRBD1 matches 8 bases. V dropped 1 base and J dropped 1; count of bases not matched to a gene: 11. CDR3 length: 18 amino acids. Germline V gene data show CDR1 as SGHNT and CDR2 as YENEEA. The CDR3 protein is CASSLVGAGGGGNTEAFF. The CDR3 nucleotides read TGTGCCAGCAGCTTAGTGGGGGCAGGGGGCGGCGGGAACACTGAAGCTTTCTTT.

The V and J genes are TRBV1 and TRBJ2-2; the D segment call TRBD2 is taken from the table without a DNA check. TRBV1 counts as a pseudogene. CDR3 length: 15 amino acids. CDR3 protein: CTSSQPAGVTGELFF. The CDR3 bases are TGCACCAGCAGCCAACCAGCGGGAGTTACCGGGGAGCTGTTTTTT.

The chain employs TRBV9 and TRBJ2-3, with D maybe TRBD1 (6 bases). CDR1 is SGDLS, CDR2 YYNGEE, per germline. The CDR3 contains 16 residues. Trimming shortened V by 3 bases and J by 2 bases, and 16 bases separated the two germline ends. CDR3 sequence (DNA): TGTGCCAGCAGCGGGGGGACACCAAAGACCACAGATACGCAGTATTTT. Protein: CASSGGTPKTTDTQYF.

In this sample, this clone turned up once. CDR3 nucleotide sequence: TGTGCCAGCACCCTGGCGCAGGGTAGCACTGAAGCTTTCTTT. The encoded protein is CASTLAQGSTEAFF. This rearrangement joins TRBV28 to TRBJ1-1, with D maybe TRBD1 (5 bases). V was trimmed by 7 bases and J by 4 bases, leaving 16 bases between them. Germline values: CDR1 MDHEN, CDR2 SYDVKM. This CDR3 has 14 residues.

This clone was recorded only once. The chain uses TRBV9 and TRBJ1-1; D is undetermined. CDR3 length: 14 residues. V lost 0 bases to trimming and J lost 1 base, with 7 bases between them. Germline CDR1 and CDR2: SGDLS and YYNGEE. The CDR3 DNA is TGTGCCAGCAGCGTAGGGGCAGGGAACACTGAAGCTTTCTTT. Protein product: CASSVGAGNTEAFF.

The chain links TRBV27 to TRBJ2-7, with 8 bases matching TRBD1. Germline V gives CDR1 MNHEY, CDR2 SMNVEV (reference sequence). This CDR3 is built from 15 residues. With 5 bases clipped from V and 2 bases from J, the junction kept 8 bases outside the gene matches. The CDR3 here is CASSPRTGITYEQYF. The CDR3, as DNA: TGTGCCAGCAGTCCACGGACAGGGATAACCTACGAGCAGTACTTC.

The genes are TRBV14 and TRBJ2-3, with TRBD2 as a possible D gene (5 bases). The CDR3 has 15 amino acids. Trimming took off 1 base at V and 1 base at J, with 9 bases between the two ends. Germline V gene sequence: CDR1 SGHDN, CDR2 FVKESK. CDR3 loop: CASSQGEFGTDTQYF. In DNA, the CDR3 is TGTGCCAGCAGCCAAGGGGAGTTCGGCACAGATACGCAGTATTTT. The whole variable domain, filled in from reference TRBV14 and TRBJ2-3, reads EAGVTQFPSHSVIEKGQTVTLRCDPISGHDNLYWYRRVMGKEIKFLLHFVKESKQDESGMPNNRFLAERTGGTYSTLKVQPAELEDSGVYFCASSQGEFGTDTQYFGPGTRLTVL.

The rearrangement joins TRBV27 to TRBJ2-7, with TRBD1 identical over 9 bases. J gave up 6 bases and V 6 bases, and 9 bases lay outside the gene matches. This CDR3 region has 14 residues. CDR1 and CDR2 (germline): MNHEY, SMNVEV (reference sequence). CDR3 sequence reads: CASSRQGVFGEQYF. In DNA, the CDR3 is TGTGCCAGCAGCAGACAGGGGGTCTTCGGCGAGCAGTACTTC.

V usage is TRBV7-9 and J usage is TRBJ2-2, with a possible D match to TRBD2 (7 bases). Per germline, CDR1 SEHNR and CDR2 FQNEAQ (reference sequence). The CDR3 contains 16 residues. The DNA of the CDR3 is TGTGCATCTCCTCGGTCGGGGGGCGAGAACACCGGGGAGCTGTTTTTT. Protein product: CASPRSGGENTGELFF.

This chain links TRBV29-1 with TRBJ2-7; 8 bases fit TRBD2. The V gene end was trimmed by 6 bases and the J gene end by 0 bases; junction bases not matched to a gene: 7. Germline lookup yields CDR1 SQVTM and CDR2 ANQGSEA. There are 14 residues in the CDR3. The CDR3 protein is CSVRTSGSSYEQYF. Written as DNA, the CDR3 is TGCAGCGTCCGTACTAGCGGCAGCTCCTACGAGCAGTACTTC.

The CDR3 region has the DNA TGTGCCAGCAGCCAGGGCACAGACTACAATGAGCAGTTCTTC. Its protein product is CASSQGTDYNEQFF. The rearrangement uses TRBV7-3 and TRBJ2-1; TRBD1 might be the D (5 bases). The CDR3 is 14 residues long. Trimming pared 5 bases from V and 3 bases from J, leaving 11 bases between. The V gene's germline CDR1 is SGHTA and CDR2 FQGTGA.

This clone was recorded many times. V usage is TRBV6-4 and J usage is TRBJ2-3; TRBD1 matches at 10 bases. Losses at the gene ends were 3 bases for V and 4 bases for J; bases not matched to a gene: 1. CDR1 and CDR2 from the germline V gene are MRHNA and SNTAGT. CDR3 length: 14 residues. CDR3 region: CASSEGTGADTQYF. In nucleotides, the CDR3 is TGTGCCAGCAGTGAGGGGACAGGGGCAGATACGCAGTATTTT.

The J gene is TRBJ1-2, the V gene TRBV6-1; 8 positions match TRBD1. This CDR3 is built from 14 residues. With V trimmed by 6 bases and J by 3 bases, 6 bases remained unmatched. In germline, CDR1 is MNHNS, CDR2 SASEGT. This chain's CDR3 is CASRRQGTDYGYTF. The CDR3 region has the DNA TGTGCCAGCAGAAGACAGGGGACGGACTATGGCTACACCTTC.

This clone was picked up one time. The chain employs TRBV6-1 and TRBJ2-7; TRBD2 matches at 8 bases. The germline V gene encodes CDR1 MNHNS and CDR2 SASEGT. V dropped 5 bases and J dropped 6; count of bases not matched to a gene: 12. The CDR3 spans 15 residues. The CDR3 here is CASSPPREGRVEQYF. The CDR3 DNA reads as TGTGCCAGCAGTCCCCCCCGGGAGGGCCGGGTCGAGCAGTACTTC.

The chain combines TRBV29-1 with TRBJ2-7; D not certain. Germline V gene data show CDR1 as SQVTM and CDR2 as ANQGSEA. V lost 7 bases to trimming and J lost 2 bases, with 15 bases between them. This CDR3 has 13 amino acids. CDR3 DNA sequence: TGCAGCGCACTGGGCCACGACCCCTACGAGCAGTACTTC. Encoded protein: CSALGHDPYEQYF.

A remark on this clone: Other DNA sequences from this sample encode an identical CDR3 as well. The chain employs TRBV9 and TRBJ2-7; 9 bases are a match to TRBD2. The CDR3 length is 14 residues. CDR1 is SGDLS, CDR2 YYNGEE, per germline. Unmatched junction bases numbered 3, after V lost 2 bases and J lost 3 bases. The CDR3 DNA follows: TGTGCCAGCAGCGTCGCTAGCGGGGACTACGAGCAGTACTTC. It codes for CASSVASGDYEQYF.

This chain links TRBV7-2 with TRBJ1-5; 7 bases are shared with TRBD1. This CDR3 has 14 amino acids. Germline V gene data show CDR1 as SGHTA and CDR2 as FQGNSA. J gave up 5 bases and V 3 bases, and 4 bases lay outside the gene matches. CDR3 in amino acids: CASSLEGGYQPQHF. For the CDR3, the DNA is TGTGCCAGCAGCTTGGAAGGGGGCTATCAGCCCCAGCATTTT.

There are a few counts of this clone. The V gene is TRBV14, the J gene TRBJ1-1, with TRBD1 as a possible D gene (6 bases). There are 14 residues in the CDR3. Germline V gene sequence: CDR1 SGHDN, CDR2 FVKESK. V shed 2 bases and J shed 6 bases, with 13 bases lying between them. The CDR3 region has the DNA TGTGCCAGCAGCCAACCAGGGGTTATCGCTGAAGCTTTCTTT. Translation: CASSQPGVIAEAFF. Filled out from reference TRBV14 and TRBJ1-1, the complete variable domain reads EAGVTQFPSHSVIEKGQTVTLRCDPISGHDNLYWYRRVMGKEIKFLLHFVKESKQDESGMPNNRFLAERTGGTYSTLKVQPAELEDSGVYFCASSQPGVIAEAFFGQGTRLTVV.

In its sample, this clone was seen once. V and J are TRBV7-2 and TRBJ2-3; tentative D call: TRBD2 (6 bases). Between the trimmed V and J ends, which lost 3 bases and 3 bases, there was a span of 7 bases. The CDR3 has 13 amino acids. The germline V gene has CDR1 SGHTA and CDR2 FQGNSA. The CDR3 DNA is TGTGCCAGCAGCTTTGGGGGGACAGATACGCAGTATTTT. Translating gives CASSFGGTDTQYF. Full variable domain (outside the CDR3, taken from reference TRBV7-2 and TRBJ2-3): GAGVSQSPSNKVTEKGKDVELRCDPISGHTALYWYRQSLGQGLEFLIYFQGNSAPDKSGLPSDRFSAERTGGSVSTLTIQRTQQEDSAVYLCASSFGGTDTQYFGPGTRLTVL.

The chain employs TRBV30 and TRBJ2-2; D possibly corresponds to TRBD2 (6 bases). Per germline, CDR1 GTSNPN and CDR2 SVGIG (reference sequence). This CDR3 spans 14 amino acids. V lost 2 bases, J lost 4 bases, and 11 bases lay in between. CDR3 bases: TGTGCCTGGAGTCGGGGGAAAGGCACCGGGGAGCTGTTTTTT. Protein sequence: CAWSRGKGTGELFF. Together with reference TRBV30 and TRBJ2-2, the CDR3 gives the full variable domain: SQTIHQWPATLVQPVGSPLSLECTVEGTSNPNLYWYRQAAGRGLQLLFYSVGIGQISSEVPQNLSASRPQDRQFILSSKKLLLSDSGFYLCAWSRGKGTGELFFGEGSRLTVL.

The chain is built from TRBV28 and TRBJ1-4; no reliable D call. This CDR3 contains 16 residues. Per germline, CDR1 MDHEN and CDR2 SYDVKM. V lost 6 bases to trimming and J lost 2 bases, with 16 bases between them. The CDR3 DNA reads as TGTGCCAGCAGCCGGACCCTCCGGGGTACTAATGAAAAACTGTTTTTT. Protein sequence: CASSRTLRGTNEKLFF.